There are many counts of the clone carrying this TCR beta chain. A library of TCRbeta sequences, prepared with unique molecular identifiers, was generated. TCRdb called the PCR reads again in MiXCR, with one record for every CDR3 protein. The sample has just over 350,000 distinct CDR3 sequences, about 14% seen once. These data are taken from a study of T-cell reconstitution after alpha-beta-depleted transplantation in children. The CDR3 covers 14 residues. CDR1 and CDR2 from the germline V gene are DFQATT and SNEGSKA (reference sequence). Trimming cost V 6 bases and J 0 bases, with 13 bases left between them.

This TCR derives from a human donor who donated a stem cell graft to a child with Fanconi anemia. The chain joins TRBV20-1 to TRBJ2-3; weak D call: TRBD2 (6 bases). The sequences come from PBMCs, collected from the stem cell graft. DNA for the CDR3: TGCAGTGCAGCAAGCGGGCTTAGCACAGATACGCAGTATTTT. It is translated as CSAASGLSTDTQYF.